The 29 T cell receptor beta chains listed next were all sequenced from one sample in a study of T-cell reconstitution after alpha-beta-depleted transplantation in children. Unique molecular identifiers were used in preparing the TCRbeta library. TCRdb used MiXCR to reprocess the PCR reads, holding one entry per CDR3 protein. The sample holds over 300,000 distinct CDR3 sequences, approximately 10% seen once. The material sequenced was PBMCs from the stem cell graft donor, taken from the stem cell graft. The receptors originated from a human donor who donated a stem cell graft to a child with acute lymphoblastic leukemia.

This clonotype has a count of ten or more. The chain recombines TRBV12-3 or TRBV12-4 with TRBJ1-5; D possibly corresponds to TRBD1 (6 bases). V lost 5 bases and J 11 bases, leaving 16 bases between the germline ends. The CDR3 loop spans 13 amino acids. The CDR3 protein is CASSPTGSGAQHF. As DNA, the CDR3 is TGTGCCAGCAGTCCCACAGGGTCGGGGGCCCAGCATTTT.

The V call is TRBV20-1, the J call TRBJ2-7; 9 bases fit TRBD2. V was clipped by 2 bases and J by 3 bases; unmatched bases: 5. The CDR3 runs 14 residues. Per germline, CDR1 DFQATT and CDR2 SNEGSKA (reference sequence). The CDR3 bases are TGCAGTGCTAGAAGTAGCGGGAGCGGCTACGAGCAGTACTTC. Its protein product is CSARSSGSGYEQYF.

In its sample, this clonotype was seen a few times. The chain combines TRBV5-1 with TRBJ1-1; 9 bases are shared with TRBD1. V dropped 4 bases and J dropped 0; count of bases not matched to a gene: 7. The CDR3 has 16 amino acids. Germline CDR1 reads SGHRS; CDR2 reads YFSETQ. The CDR3 sequence is CASSLGGQGLNTEAFF. The CDR3 nucleotides are TGCGCCAGCAGCCTGGGCGGACAGGGGTTGAACACTGAAGCTTTCTTT.

There are many counts of this clonotype. The V call is TRBV28, the J call TRBJ2-7; either TRBD1 or TRBD2 may fit D (5 bases each). Germline values: CDR1 MDHEN, CDR2 SYDVKM. V was trimmed by 5 bases and J by 5 bases, leaving 16 bases between them. This CDR3 spans 14 amino acids. CDR3 DNA: TGTGCCAGCAGTCCCGGGGCGAGTGGGGACGAGCAGTACTTC. Translating gives CASSPGASGDEQYF. Together with reference TRBV28 and TRBJ2-7, the CDR3 gives the full variable domain: DVKVTQSSRYLVKRTGEKVFLECVQDMDHENMFWYRQDPGLGLRLIYFSYDVKMKEKGDIPEGYSVSREKKERFSLILESASTNQTSMYLCASSPGASGDEQYFGPGTRLTVT.

The table lists this clonotype with a few counts. The chain's CDR3 is CASSPRTGELFF. The CDR3 DNA is TGTGCCAGCTCCCCGCGCACCGGGGAGCTGTTTTTT. The rearrangement links TRBV7-2 to TRBJ2-2; D is unclear. Germline V gives CDR1 SGHTA, CDR2 FQGNSA. The length of the CDR3 is 12 residues. Trimming cost V 8 bases and J 4 bases, with 8 bases left between them.

This clonotype has more than one count but fewer than ten. The gene calls are TRBV6-5 and TRBJ2-7; 8 bases match TRBD2. This CDR3 has 14 amino acids. The germline V gene encodes CDR1 MNHEY and CDR2 SVGAGI. V lost 4 bases and J lost 2; bases outside the gene matches: 4. CDR3 in DNA: TGTGCCAGCAGTTCGGGACTAGGGGCCTACGAGCAGTACTTC. Its protein product is CASSSGLGAYEQYF.

This clonotype has a count of ten or more. This chain connects TRBV10-3 to TRBJ2-3; 11 bases match TRBD2. There are 19 residues in the CDR3. V lost 0 bases, J lost 4 bases, and 12 bases stayed unmatched. Per the germline V gene, CDR1 is ENHRY and CDR2 is SYGVKD. CDR3 bases: TGTGCCATCAGTGAGTCAGGGACTAGCGGCCCCCTTTTCGCAGATACGCAGTATTTT. It yields the protein CAISESGTSGPLFADTQYF.

The gene calls are TRBV2 and TRBJ2-7, with TRBD2 matching 10 bases. Losses at the gene ends were 3 bases for V and 2 bases for J; bases not matched to a gene: 7. The CDR3 totals 16 residues. Germline V gene data show CDR1 as SNHLY and CDR2 as FYNNEI. CDR3 region: CASSESETSGPYEQYF. CDR3 nucleotides: TGTGCCAGCAGTGAGTCTGAGACTAGCGGGCCCTACGAGCAGTACTTC.

This clonotype was seen a few times. V is TRBV7-2 and J is TRBJ1-4, with D perhaps matching TRBD1 (5 bases). The V end lost 5 bases, the J end lost 4 bases, and 14 bases lay between the germline ends. CDR1 is SGHTA, CDR2 FQGNSA, per germline. The CDR3 spans 15 residues. CDR3 residues: CASSQSGGFNEKLFF. CDR3 nucleotides: TGTGCCAGCAGCCAATCGGGGGGATTTAATGAAAAACTGTTTTTT.

This clonotype was observed a handful of times. The CDR3 loop reads CASMVDWRQFF. For the CDR3, the DNA is TGCGCCAGCATGGTGGACTGGCGCCAGTTCTTC. The J gene is TRBJ2-1, the V gene TRBV5-1; maybe TRBD2 (5 bases). The length of the CDR3 is 11 residues. Germline CDR1 is SGHRS and CDR2 is YFSETQ. Trimming removed 6 bases at V and 13 bases at J, with 14 bases between.

This clonotype was counted ten times or more. V and J are TRBV5-1 and TRBJ1-3; no definite D call. The CDR3 has 13 amino acids. V shed 0 bases and J shed 4 bases, with 5 bases lying between them. The germline CDR1 and CDR2 sequences are SGHRS and YFSETQ. CDR3 DNA sequence: TGCGCCAGCAGCTTGGGAGCCGGAAACACCATATATTTT. Protein sequence: CASSLGAGNTIYF.

The V and J genes are TRBV3-1 and TRBJ2-7; the D is unclear. The CDR3 loop spans 14 amino acids. Between the trimmed V and J ends, which lost 3 bases and 2 bases, there was a span of 11 bases. In germline, CDR1 is LGHDT, CDR2 YNNKEL (reference sequence). CDR3: CASSHAPGTYEQYF. The CDR3 DNA reads TGTGCCAGCAGCCATGCTCCTGGAACCTACGAGCAGTACTTC.

The chain combines TRBV7-2 with TRBJ1-2; D not resolved. Germline loops: CDR1 SGHTA, CDR2 FQGNSA. This CDR3 has 15 amino acids. Trimming took off 1 base at V and 5 bases at J, with 14 bases between the two ends. The CDR3 reads CASSLGWEAGYGYTF. CDR3 nucleotides: TGTGCCAGCAGCTTAGGTTGGGAAGCGGGGTATGGCTACACCTTC. The whole variable domain, remainder taken from reference TRBV7-2 and TRBJ1-2, is GAGVSQSPSNKVTEKGKDVELRCDPISGHTALYWYRQSLGQGLEFLIYFQGNSAPDKSGLPSDRFSAERTGGSVSTLTIQRTQQEDSAVYLCASSLGWEAGYGYTFGSGTRLTVV.

This clonotype was observed a few times. The chain links TRBV5-1 to TRBJ2-3; D gene ambiguous. Germline V lookup: CDR1 SGHRS, CDR2 YFSETQ. The CDR3 is 14 amino acids. V lost 3 bases and J 1 base, leaving 9 bases between the germline ends. This chain's CDR3 is CASSSTKRTDTQYF. CDR3 DNA: TGCGCCAGCAGCTCGACAAAGCGCACAGATACGCAGTATTTT. The complete variable domain, with remaining parts taken from reference TRBV5-1 and TRBJ2-3, reads KAGVTQTPRYLIKTRGQQVTLSCSPISGHRSVSWYQQTPGQGLQFLFEYFSETQRNKGNFPGRFSGRQFSNSRSEMNVSTLELGDSALYLCASSSTKRTDTQYFGPGTRLTVL.

This clonotype was seen ten or more times. The chain combines TRBV3-1 with TRBJ1-3; possible D gene TRBD1, 6 bases. V was shortened by 4 bases and J by 3 bases, with 16 bases between the two germline ends. This CDR3 has 16 residues. The V gene's germline CDR1 is LGHDT and CDR2 YNNKEL (reference sequence). In DNA, the CDR3 is TGTGCCAGCAGCCTCGCAACGGGGGCCTTTGGAAACACCATATATTTT. This sequence encodes CASSLATGAFGNTIYF.

The chain carries TRBV5-5 and TRBJ1-2, with D perhaps matching TRBD1 (5 bases). Germline loops: CDR1 SGHKS, CDR2 YYEKEE (reference sequence). The CDR3 contains 14 residues. V lost 1 base, J lost 5 bases, and 12 bases lay in between. The CDR3 spells CASSLSGLSYGYTF. CDR3 bases: TGTGCCAGCAGCTTGTCAGGGTTGTCGTATGGCTACACCTTC.

The genes are TRBV5-1 and TRBJ2-1; 10 bases match TRBD2. The CDR3 covers 16 residues. V lost 1 base, J lost 7 bases, and 8 bases stayed unmatched. Germline CDR1 and CDR2: SGHRS and YFSETQ. The CDR3 sequence: CASSLMPSGSLNEQFF. The CDR3 nucleotides are TGCGCCAGCAGCTTGATGCCTAGCGGGAGTTTGAATGAGCAGTTCTTC.

The sample holds a few counts of this clonotype. The chain uses TRBV16 and TRBJ1-1, with TRBD1 matching over 8 bases. Germline V gene lookup returns CDR1 KGHSY and CDR2 FQNENV. The CDR3 covers 14 residues. V gave up 0 bases and J gave up 4 bases; unmatched junction bases: 1. CDR3 loop: CASSQSGQGTEAFF. For the CDR3, the DNA is TGTGCCAGCAGCCAATCAGGACAGGGCACTGAAGCTTTCTTT.

This clonotype was seen repeatedly, ten times or more. This chain uses TRBV5-5 with TRBJ1-1; D call uncertain. Between the trimmed V and J ends, which lost 2 bases and 1 base, there was a span of 9 bases. Germline lookup yields CDR1 SGHKS and CDR2 YYEKEE (reference sequence). The CDR3 extends over 14 amino acids. Here the CDR3 DNA reads TGTGCCAGCAGCTTTGCTATGGGGAACACTGAAGCTTTCTTT. Translation: CASSFAMGNTEAFF.

This clonotype was seen more than once but under ten times. The V call is TRBV29-1, the J call TRBJ1-1; D remains unclear. CDR3 length equals 15 residues. V dropped 3 bases and J dropped 0 bases, with 14 bases sitting between them. Germline loops: CDR1 SQVTM, CDR2 ANQGSEA. The CDR3 spells CSVDRSPGVNTEAFF. CDR3 nucleotides: TGCAGCGTTGATAGGAGCCCCGGGGTGAACACTGAAGCTTTCTTT.

This sequence joins TRBV4-1 and TRBJ2-1; no definite D call. V gave up 3 bases and J gave up 8 bases, with 14 bases separating them. Germline CDR1 reads MGHRA; CDR2 reads YSYEKL. This CDR3 has 14 residues. CDR3 coding DNA: TGCGCCAGCAGCCAGGTTGAACCGGACGATGAGCAGTTCTTC. This codes for CASSQVEPDDEQFF.

This clonotype has more than one count but fewer than ten. The chain carries TRBV20-1 and TRBJ2-7, with 8 bases that match TRBD1. V lost 3 bases and J lost 2; bases outside the gene matches: 6. CDR3 size: 14 residues. The V gene's germline CDR1 is DFQATT and CDR2 SNEGSKA (reference sequence). CDR3 residues: CSASVTGGTYEQYF. The CDR3 coding sequence is TGCAGTGCTAGTGTCACAGGGGGAACCTACGAGCAGTACTTC.

This clonotype was detected a few times. V is TRBV6-1 and J is TRBJ1-1; no definite D call. The CDR3 has 13 residues. Trimming stripped 8 bases from V and 1 base from J, with 11 bases between. CDR1 is MNHNS and CDR2 is SASEGT in the germline V gene. CDR3 DNA: TGTGCCAGCCCAAGACACTGGAACACTGAAGCTTTCTTT. It translates to CASPRHWNTEAFF.

This chain connects TRBV20-1 to TRBJ2-1; no reliable D call. Germline V gives CDR1 DFQATT, CDR2 SNEGSKA (reference sequence). The CDR3 spans 16 residues. V was clipped by 0 bases and J by 5 bases, with 17 bases between them. DNA for the CDR3: TGCAGTGCTAGAGATTACGGGCGAGTGCTGAACAATGAGCAGTTCTTC. This encodes CSARDYGRVLNNEQFF.

There are many counts of this clonotype. The rearrangement links TRBV29-1 to TRBJ1-1; D is possibly TRBD1 (5 bases). Trimming stripped 5 bases from V and 3 bases from J, with 13 bases between. This CDR3 contains 13 residues. The germline gives CDR1 SQVTM, CDR2 ANQGSEA. The CDR3 DNA reads as TGCAGCGTTTCCGGTAGGGGCGACACTGAAGCTTTCTTT. The encoded protein is CSVSGRGDTEAFF.

There are a few counts of this clonotype. The chain joins TRBV20-1 to TRBJ1-5; 8 positions agree with TRBD1. This CDR3 spans 14 amino acids. The ends lost 1 base at V and 8 bases at J; junction bases unmatched: 7. CDR1 and CDR2 from the germline V gene are DFQATT and SNEGSKA (reference sequence). The CDR3 sequence is CSARGQGILKPQHF. The CDR3 DNA is TGCAGTGCTAGAGGACAGGGGATATTGAAGCCCCAGCATTTT.

This clonotype has more than one count but fewer than ten. V is TRBV2 and J is TRBJ2-6, with 7 positions matching TRBD1. V shed 7 bases, J shed 1 base, and the junction held 13 bases outside the gene matches. The CDR3 loop spans 18 amino acids. The germline V gene encodes CDR1 SNHLY and CDR2 FYNNEI. The DNA of the CDR3 is TGTGCCAGCACTAGAAAGGGACAGCGCTATTCTGGGGCCAACGTCCTGACTTTC. Translation gives CASTRKGQRYSGANVLTF.

This clonotype was seen only a few times. The chain joins TRBV11-1 to TRBJ2-1; 16 bases fit TRBD2. Germline lookup yields CDR1 SGHAT and CDR2 FQDESV (reference sequence). The CDR3 loop spans 20 amino acids. The V gene end was trimmed by 5 bases and the J gene end by 4 bases; junction bases not matched to a gene: 14. CDR3 region: CASSPSLGLAGGSEYNEQFF. The CDR3 bases are TGTGCCAGCAGCCCCTCTTTGGGACTAGCGGGAGGGTCGGAATACAATGAGCAGTTCTTC.

The chain links TRBV29-1 to TRBJ2-1, with 13 bases fitting TRBD2. The CDR3 has 20 amino acids. Germline CDR1 reads SQVTM; CDR2 reads ANQGSEA. The V segment lost 3 bases and the J segment 5 bases; nucleotides outside the gene matches: 19. As DNA, the CDR3 is TGCAGCGTTGATCTAAGTACGTGGACTAGCGGGAGAAACGCCAACAATGAGCAGTTCTTC. Translated: CSVDLSTWTSGRNANNEQFF.